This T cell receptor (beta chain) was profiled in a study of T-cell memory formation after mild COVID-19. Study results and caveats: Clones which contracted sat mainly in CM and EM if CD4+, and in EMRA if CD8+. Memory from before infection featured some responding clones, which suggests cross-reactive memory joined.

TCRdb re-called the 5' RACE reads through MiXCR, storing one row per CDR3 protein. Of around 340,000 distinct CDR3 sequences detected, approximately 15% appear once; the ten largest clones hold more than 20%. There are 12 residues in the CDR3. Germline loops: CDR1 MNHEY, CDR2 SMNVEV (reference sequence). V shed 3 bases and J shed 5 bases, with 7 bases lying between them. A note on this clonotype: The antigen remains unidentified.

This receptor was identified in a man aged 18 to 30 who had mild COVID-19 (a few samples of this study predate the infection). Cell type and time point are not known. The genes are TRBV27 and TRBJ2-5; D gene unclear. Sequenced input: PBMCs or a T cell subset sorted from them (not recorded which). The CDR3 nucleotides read TGTGCCAGCAGTTTTAGTACGGAGACCCAGTACTTC. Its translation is CASSFSTETQYF.